What follows is one T cell receptor (beta chain) and its context. The data derive from a study of blood T cell repertoires in COVID-19. Looking at the study overall: The cDNA or gDNA used as material had been derived from T cells, B-cell-depleted T cells, or PBMCs.

The CDR3 has 16 amino acids. Germline V gene data show CDR1 as SGHDT and CDR2 as YYEEEE. Deletions cut 0 bases from V and 5 bases from J, with 14 bases between. Sequencing used immunoSEQ multiplex PCR; TCRdb keeps in-frame clones, though not all of them. The sample includes roughly 150,000 clones, 80% to 90% of them seen just once. This chain uses TRBV5-6 with TRBJ2-2, with a weak D call TRBD2 (5 bases). This receptor was taken from a woman aged 45-59 years with acute or convalescent COVID-19. Sequencing input: peripheral blood. The CDR3: CASSLGLAHSTGELFF. In DNA, the CDR3 is TGTGCCAGCAGCTTGGGCCTAGCCCATTCGACCGGGGAGCTGTTTTTT.